The entry below describes one TCR beta chain. The source of the sample is a study of blood T cell repertoires in COVID-19. Study background: The study drew acute and convalescent COVID-19 samples from the United States, Italy and Spain.

CDR3 size: 15 residues. Germline CDR1 reads SGHRS; CDR2 reads YFSETQ. Losses at the gene ends were 4 bases for V and 5 bases for J; bases not matched to a gene: 10. Method: immunoSEQ multiplex PCR; TCRdb's copy keeps in-frame clones and lacks some. This sample yields tens of thousands of clones, of which 70% to 90% are seen a single time; less than 1.5% belongs to the top ten. This clonotype was sampled from a middle-aged man with acute or convalescent COVID-19. The chain links TRBV5-1 to TRBJ2-5; 8 bases are shared with TRBD2. Sequenced material: peripheral blood. The CDR3 region has the DNA TGCGCCAGCAGCCCCTCGGGGGGGGGATACGAGACCCAGTACTTC. Its translation: CASSPSGGGYETQYF.